This TCR beta chain is from a study of technical replicates of blood from a few donors. The CDR3 contains 13 residues. The germline V gene has CDR1 LGHNA and CDR2 YSLEER. V lost 3 bases and J lost 4, with 8 bases in between. Method: immunoSEQ multiplex PCR; TCRdb's copy keeps in-frame clones and lacks some. The sample lists 60,000 to 85,000 clones, approximately 96% occurring once. This chain joins TRBV4-3 and TRBJ2-3; D gene uncertain. This clonotype originated in a human donor in good health. Sequencing used T cells isolated from PBMCs. The CDR3 sequence is CASSHTHADTQYF. The CDR3 nucleotides read TGCGCCAGCAGCCATACACACGCAGATACGCAGTATTTT.